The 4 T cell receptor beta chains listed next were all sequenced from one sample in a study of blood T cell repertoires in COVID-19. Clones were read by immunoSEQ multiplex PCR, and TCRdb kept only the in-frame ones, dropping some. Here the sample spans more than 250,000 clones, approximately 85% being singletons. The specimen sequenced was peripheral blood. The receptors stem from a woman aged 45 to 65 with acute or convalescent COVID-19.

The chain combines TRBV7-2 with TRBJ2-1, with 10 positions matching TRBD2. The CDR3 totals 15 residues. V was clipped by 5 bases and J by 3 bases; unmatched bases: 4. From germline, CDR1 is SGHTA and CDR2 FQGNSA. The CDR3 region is CASSILAGDYNEQFF. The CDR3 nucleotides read TGTGCCAGCAGCATTCTAGCGGGAGACTACAATGAGCAGTTCTTC.

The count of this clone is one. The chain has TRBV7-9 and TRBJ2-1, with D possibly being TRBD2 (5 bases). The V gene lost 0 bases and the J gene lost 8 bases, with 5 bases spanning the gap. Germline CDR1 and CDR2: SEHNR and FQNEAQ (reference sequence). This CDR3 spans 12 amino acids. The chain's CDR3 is CASSLARDEQFF. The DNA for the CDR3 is TGTGCCAGCAGCTTAGCGAGGGATGAGCAGTTCTTC.

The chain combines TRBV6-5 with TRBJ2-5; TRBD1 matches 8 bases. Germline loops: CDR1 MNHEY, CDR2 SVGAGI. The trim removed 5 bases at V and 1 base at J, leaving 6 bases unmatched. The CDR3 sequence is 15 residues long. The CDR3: CASSKRTGSQETQYF. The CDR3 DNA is TGTGCCAGCAGTAAAAGGACAGGGTCCCAAGAGACCCAGTACTTC.

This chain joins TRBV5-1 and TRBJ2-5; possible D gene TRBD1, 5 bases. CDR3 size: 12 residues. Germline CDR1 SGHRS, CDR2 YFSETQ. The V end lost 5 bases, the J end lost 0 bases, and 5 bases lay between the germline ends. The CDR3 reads CASRTDQETQYF. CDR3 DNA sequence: TGCGCCAGCAGGACAGACCAAGAGACCCAGTACTTC.